The 5 T cell receptor beta chains listed next were all sequenced from one sample in a study of somatic mutations in cytotoxic T cells in rheumatoid arthritis. Method: immunoSEQ multiplex PCR; TCRdb's copy keeps in-frame clones and lacks some. Among around 16,000 clones listed, roughly 78% were seen once. The sequenced sample consisted of CD8+ T cells sorted from blood. The receptors stem from a woman between 50 and 59 years old with rheumatoid arthritis.

Only a few counts were recorded for this clone. This rearrangement joins TRBV14 to TRBJ1-1; possibly TRBD1 for D (5 bases). Trimming took off 4 bases at V and 11 bases at J, with 17 bases between the two ends. Germline V gene data show CDR1 as SGHDN and CDR2 as FVKESK. The CDR3 is 13 residues long. CDR3 region: CASSPGHPADAFF. CDR3 nucleotides: TGTGCCAGCAGCCCAGGACACCCCGCGGACGCTTTCTTT. Variable domain in full (rest from reference TRBV14 and TRBJ1-1): EAGVTQFPSHSVIEKGQTVTLRCDPISGHDNLYWYRRVMGKEIKFLLHFVKESKQDESGMPNNRFLAERTGGTYSTLKVQPAELEDSGVYFCASSPGHPADAFFGQGTRLTVV.

The genes are TRBV27 and TRBJ1-1; D is perhaps TRBD1 (6 bases). The CDR3 sequence is 14 residues long. V lost 2 bases and J 1 base, leaving 8 bases between the germline ends. Germline V CDR1 and CDR2: MNHEY, SMNVEV (reference sequence). CDR3 nucleotides: TGTGCCAGCAGTTTAGGGGGCACGAACACTGAAGCTTTCTTT. The encoded protein is CASSLGGTNTEAFF.

The chain links TRBV6-5 to TRBJ1-1, with TRBD1 as a possible D gene (6 bases). Per the germline V gene, CDR1 is MNHEY and CDR2 is SVGAGI. The CDR3 totals 13 residues. Trimming stripped 4 bases from V and 2 bases from J, with 8 bases between. The CDR3 reads CASSLQGNTEAFF. CDR3 bases: TGTGCCAGCAGTTTACAGGGAAACACTGAAGCTTTCTTT.

In this sample, this clone turned up a few times. V is TRBV29-1 and J is TRBJ2-7; D gene uncertain. Germline CDR1 is SQVTM and CDR2 is ANQGSEA. This CDR3 has 13 amino acids. V was shortened by 7 bases and J by 0 bases, with 13 bases between the two germline ends. CDR3 in amino acids: CSATPSNSYEQYF. Written as DNA, the CDR3 is TGCAGCGCGACGCCTTCAAACTCCTACGAGCAGTACTTC.

The chain links TRBV28 to TRBJ1-3; no reliable D call. CDR3 length: 15 residues. The germline V gene encodes CDR1 MDHEN and CDR2 SYDVKM. V was cut by 5 bases and J by 6 bases, with 17 bases left in between. The CDR3 coding sequence is TGTGCCAGCAGTGCCACGGGATCCTTCTTAAACACCATATATTTT. It yields the protein CASSATGSFLNTIYF.